This T cell receptor (beta chain) was captured in a study of T cells in Graves' hyperthyroidism and ophthalmopathy (dated by TCRdb to 2018 to 2020). About the investigation overall: Peripheral blood was sampled at the time of initial diagnosis, prior to any treatment. To identify distinguishing TCR V-J signatures, a discovery cohort of around 100 patients was used, comprising 40 to 45 with Graves' ophthalmopathy and approximately 58 with stable Graves' hyperthyroidism. Prospective prediction of ophthalmopathy was tested in an independent validation cohort consisting of about 20 hyperthyroidism patients and approximately 16 patients who later progressed to ophthalmopathy. The 100 or so discovery patients were divided at random into training and test sets in a 7:3 ratio. The study also compared thyroid tissue and blood T-cell repertoires from roughly six Graves' hyperthyroidism patients. After blood sampling, hyperthyroidism patients were treated with methimazole at a starting dose of 30 mg daily, and ophthalmopathy patients were treated with high-dose intravenous methylprednisolone. The paper describes TCR Vbeta CDR3 sequencing of about 140 peripheral blood samples, made up of 43 ophthalmopathy patients, 70 to 75 hyperthyroidism patients and 17 progressor patients. Broader findings and caveats from the paper: A 13 V-J signature model separated ophthalmopathy from stable hyperthyroidism, with over 85% sensitivity and 81.08% specificity in cross-validation and 80%/75% in testing. Sample size was not statistically predetermined, and investigators were not blinded to group allocation. Blood samples also contained most of the expanded thyroid clonotypes (frequency above 0.001), which suggests that blood repertoires may reflect thyroid immune responses. In validation, the model predicted progression to ophthalmopathy with roughly 66% sensitivity and over 72% specificity, a median of about 6 months before onset.

Reading the germline V gene (reference sequence) gives CDR1 GTSNPN and CDR2 SVGIG. Germline trimming amounts to 0 bases on V and 6 bases on J, with 12 as the count of junction bases outside the gene matches. The CDR3, from cysteine to phenylalanine, totals 17 residues. CDR3 DNA is the only sequence kept; it has 51 bases, read in frame from the first base. Amplification of TCR beta CDR3 regions was carried out from RNA transcripts. The TCR CDR3 was subjected to a first round of RT-PCR using the HTBI primer set and the Qiagen OneStep RT-PCR kit. Libraries were constructed in a second round of multiplex PCR, after which size selection and purification were performed. The libraries were sequenced on an Illumina HiSeq2000 using paired-end 100 bp reads. The original methods were these. Raw data were processed with SOAPnuke, discarding reads with adapters, uncalled bases, mean Phred below 15, or no exact constant-primer or identifier match. COPE v1.2.5 was used to merge high-quality paired reads, and clonotypes were defined as unique nucleotide sequences. Clonotypes were aligned to IMGT TRBV, TRBD and TRBJ reference segments using MiTCR v1.1. Only V-J combinations with frequency above 0.0001, covering about 99% of repertoires, were analysed. The TCS score was defined as F50 (clonal expansion) divided by E x V (chaos), with BLOSUM62-based TCRdist calculated between CDR3 peptides within each V-J. Welch's t-statistics and random forest reduced around 520 V-J features to 10 to 15, which were used in a naive Bayes classifier (R e1071). The public reads were reprocessed in TCRdb via fastp at Q25 and MiXCR, keeping in-frame beta chains. A single entry per CDR3 protein holds the most common genes and DNA from its merged rows. What appears here as the V and J calls and clone size reflects TCRdb's work, not the paper's. Within this sample are 450,000 to 650,000 distinct CDR3 sequences, with roughly 17% of them counted one time only. Of the sample, roughly 18% is held by the ten largest clones.

This clonotype occurred a few times. The specificity of this receptor is unknown. Nothing much larger sits one base from this clone, and base qualities are not available. In the ophthalmopathy patients, disease was moderately to severely active, with a Clinical Activity Score of 3 or more, a NOSPECS grade of 4 or more, and a duration of less than 3 months. The study excluded patients with uncontrolled infections, other autoimmune diseases, pregnancy or lactation. Diagnoses relied on clinical symptoms, serum thyroxine and TRAb, thyroid ultrasound and orbital computed tomography. PBMCs were separated from 8 to 10 ml of fresh peripheral blood using Ficoll-Paque density gradient centrifugation. Total RNA was extracted using Trizol reagent, and RNA quality was assessed on an Agilent 2100 Bioanalyzer.

The sequence links TRBV30 to TRBJ2-3; 10 central nucleotides agree with TRBD1. This clonotype was sampled from a woman aged 18 to 35 with Graves' ophthalmopathy. Sequenced input: blood. The DNA sequence follows: TGTGCCTGGAGTGTAAGGGGGCTCGGGACAGGGGAGGATACGCAGTATTTT. Its coded protein is CAWSVRGLGTGEDTQYF.